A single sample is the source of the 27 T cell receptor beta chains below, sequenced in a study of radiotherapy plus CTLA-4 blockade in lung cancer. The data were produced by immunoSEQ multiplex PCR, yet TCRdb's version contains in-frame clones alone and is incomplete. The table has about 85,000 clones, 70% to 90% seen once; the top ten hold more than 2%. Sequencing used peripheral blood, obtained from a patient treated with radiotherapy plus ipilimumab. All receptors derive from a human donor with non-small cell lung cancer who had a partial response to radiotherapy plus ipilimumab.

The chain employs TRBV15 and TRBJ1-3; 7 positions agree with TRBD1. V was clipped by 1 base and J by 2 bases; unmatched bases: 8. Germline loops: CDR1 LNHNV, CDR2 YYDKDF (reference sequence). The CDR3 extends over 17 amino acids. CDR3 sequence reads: CATSRVRSQGPGNTIYF. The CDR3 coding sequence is TGTGCCACCAGCAGAGTCCGGTCACAGGGGCCTGGAAACACCATATATTTT.

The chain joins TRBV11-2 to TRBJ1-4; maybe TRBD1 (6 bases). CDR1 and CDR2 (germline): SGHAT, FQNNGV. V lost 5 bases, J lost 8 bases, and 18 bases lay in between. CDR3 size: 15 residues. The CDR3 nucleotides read TGTGCCAGCAGCCGCGGTTCAGGGGAGGGGGAAAAACTGTTTTTT. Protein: CASSRGSGEGEKLFF.

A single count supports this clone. CDR3 nucleotides: TGTGCCAGCAGACCGGGGGGGAGTTTCGGGAATTCACCCCTCCACTTT. Translation gives CASRPGGSFGNSPLHF. J is TRBJ1-6 and V is TRBV28; D is perhaps TRBD1 (5 bases). Germline V gene sequence: CDR1 MDHEN, CDR2 SYDVKM. CDR3 length equals 16 residues. Trimming took 6 bases from V and 7 from J, leaving 19 bases between them.

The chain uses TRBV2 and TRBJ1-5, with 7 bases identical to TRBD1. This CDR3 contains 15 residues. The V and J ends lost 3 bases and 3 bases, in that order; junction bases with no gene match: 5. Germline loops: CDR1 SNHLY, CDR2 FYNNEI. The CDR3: CASSEEGTVNQPQHF. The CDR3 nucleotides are TGTGCCAGCAGTGAGGAGGGGACAGTCAATCAGCCCCAGCATTTT.

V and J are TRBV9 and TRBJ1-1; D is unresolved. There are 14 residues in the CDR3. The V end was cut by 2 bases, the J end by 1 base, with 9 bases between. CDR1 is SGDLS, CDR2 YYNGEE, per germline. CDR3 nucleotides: TGTGCCAGCAGCGTCTCGGAGAGGAACACTGAAGCTTTCTTT. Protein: CASSVSERNTEAFF.

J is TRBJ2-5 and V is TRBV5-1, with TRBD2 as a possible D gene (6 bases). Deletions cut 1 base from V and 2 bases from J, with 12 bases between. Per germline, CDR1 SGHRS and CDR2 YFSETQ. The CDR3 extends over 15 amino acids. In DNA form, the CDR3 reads TGCGCCAGCAGCTTGATCGTGGGGGGACAAGAGACCCAGTACTTC. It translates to CASSLIVGGQETQYF.

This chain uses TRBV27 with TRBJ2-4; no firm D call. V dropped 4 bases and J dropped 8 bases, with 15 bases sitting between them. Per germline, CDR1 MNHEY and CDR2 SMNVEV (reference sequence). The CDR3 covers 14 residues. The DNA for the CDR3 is TGTGCCAGCAGTTCCCGCGCGTTTACTGACATTCAGTACTTC. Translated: CASSSRAFTDIQYF.

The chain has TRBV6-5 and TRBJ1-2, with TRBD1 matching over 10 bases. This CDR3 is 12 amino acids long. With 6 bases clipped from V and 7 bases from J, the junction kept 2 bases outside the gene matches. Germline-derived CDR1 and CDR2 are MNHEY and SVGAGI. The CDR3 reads CASRTGGLGYTF. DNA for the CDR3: TGTGCCAGCAGGACAGGGGGCCTTGGCTACACCTTC.

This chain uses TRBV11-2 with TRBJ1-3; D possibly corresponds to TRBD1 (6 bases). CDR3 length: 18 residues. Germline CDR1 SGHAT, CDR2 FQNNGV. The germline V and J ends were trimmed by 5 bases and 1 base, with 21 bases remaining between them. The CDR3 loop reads CASSERRVQGRSGNTIYF. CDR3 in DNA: TGTGCCAGCAGCGAACGCCGAGTACAGGGTCGTTCTGGAAACACCATATATTTT.

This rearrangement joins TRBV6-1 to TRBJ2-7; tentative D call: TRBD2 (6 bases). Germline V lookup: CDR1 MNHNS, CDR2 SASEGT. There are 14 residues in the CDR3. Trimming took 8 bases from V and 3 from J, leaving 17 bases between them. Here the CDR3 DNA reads TGTGCCAGCCACGAAGAAGCGGGCCACTACGAGCAGTACGTC. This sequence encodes CASHEEAGHYEQYV.

CDR3 bases: TGTGCCAGCAGCGTGGACAGGGCACTTAGCTATGGCTACACCTTC. Translating gives CASSVDRALSYGYTF. The rearrangement links TRBV9 to TRBJ1-2; TRBD1 agrees at 8 bases. V trimming: 2 bases; J trimming: 4 bases; junction bases outside the gene matches: 7. Germline assignment: CDR1 SGDLS and CDR2 YYNGEE. CDR3 size: 15 residues.

In nucleotides, the CDR3 is TGTGCCAGCAGCCCATTACCGGGACTAGCGGGAGACACAGATACGCAGTATTTT. Protein: CASSPLPGLAGDTDTQYF. The V call is TRBV7-2, the J call TRBJ2-3; the match to TRBD2 covers 14 bases. Germline CDR1 is SGHTA and CDR2 is FQGNSA. The J segment lost 2 bases and the V segment lost 5 bases, leaving 9 bases of the junction unmatched. The CDR3 has 18 residues.

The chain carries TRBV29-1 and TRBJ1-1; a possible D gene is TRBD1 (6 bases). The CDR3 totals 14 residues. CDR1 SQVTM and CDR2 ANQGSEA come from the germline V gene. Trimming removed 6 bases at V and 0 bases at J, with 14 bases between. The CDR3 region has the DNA TGCAGCGTCGAACAGGGTGGGGTGAACACTGAAGCTTTCTTT. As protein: CSVEQGGVNTEAFF. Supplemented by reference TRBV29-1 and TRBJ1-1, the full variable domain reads SAVISQKPSRDICQRGTSLTIQCQVDSQVTMMFWYRQQPGQSLTLIATANQGSEATYESGFVIDKFPISRPNLTFSTLTVSNMSPEDSSIYLCSVEQGGVNTEAFFGQGTRLTVV.

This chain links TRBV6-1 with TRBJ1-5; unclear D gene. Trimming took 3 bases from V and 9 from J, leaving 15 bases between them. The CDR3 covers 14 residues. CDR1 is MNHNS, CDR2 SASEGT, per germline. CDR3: CASSENLSPGPQHF. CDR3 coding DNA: TGTGCCAGCAGTGAGAATCTATCCCCGGGGCCCCAGCATTTT.

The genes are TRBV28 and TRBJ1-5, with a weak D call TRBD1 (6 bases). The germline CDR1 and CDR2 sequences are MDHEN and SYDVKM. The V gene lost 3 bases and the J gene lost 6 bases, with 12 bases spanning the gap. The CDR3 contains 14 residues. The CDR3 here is CASSFNRVGQPQHF. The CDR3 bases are TGTGCCAGCAGTTTCAACAGGGTGGGTCAGCCCCAGCATTTT.

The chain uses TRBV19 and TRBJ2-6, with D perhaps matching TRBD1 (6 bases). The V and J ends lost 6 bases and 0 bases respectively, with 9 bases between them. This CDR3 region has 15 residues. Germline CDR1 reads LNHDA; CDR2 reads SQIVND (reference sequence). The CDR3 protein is CASRRGNSGANVLTF. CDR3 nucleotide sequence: TGTGCCAGTAGAAGGGGGAACTCTGGGGCCAACGTCCTGACTTTC.

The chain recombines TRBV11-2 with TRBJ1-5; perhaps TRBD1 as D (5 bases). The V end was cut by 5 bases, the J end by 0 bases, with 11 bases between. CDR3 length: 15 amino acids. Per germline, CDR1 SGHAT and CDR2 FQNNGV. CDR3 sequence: CASSRGGNSNQPQHF. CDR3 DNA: TGTGCCAGCAGCCGGGGGGGAAATAGCAATCAGCCCCAGCATTTT.

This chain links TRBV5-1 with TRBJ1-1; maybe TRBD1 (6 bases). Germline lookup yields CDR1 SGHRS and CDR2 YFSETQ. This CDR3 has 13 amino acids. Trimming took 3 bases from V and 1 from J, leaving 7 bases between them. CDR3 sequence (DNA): TGCGCCAGCAGCTGGGGACAGAACACTGAAGCTTTCTTT. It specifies CASSWGQNTEAFF.

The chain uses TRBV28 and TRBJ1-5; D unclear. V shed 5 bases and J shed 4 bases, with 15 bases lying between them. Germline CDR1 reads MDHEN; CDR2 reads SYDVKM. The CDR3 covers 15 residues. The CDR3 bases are TGTGCCAGCAGTCCGCGACGGAGCTGGAATCAGCCCCAGCATTTT. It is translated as CASSPRRSWNQPQHF. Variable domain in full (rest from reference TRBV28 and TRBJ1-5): DVKVTQSSRYLVKRTGEKVFLECVQDMDHENMFWYRQDPGLGLRLIYFSYDVKMKEKGDIPEGYSVSREKKERFSLILESASTNQTSMYLCASSPRRSWNQPQHFGDGTRLSIL.

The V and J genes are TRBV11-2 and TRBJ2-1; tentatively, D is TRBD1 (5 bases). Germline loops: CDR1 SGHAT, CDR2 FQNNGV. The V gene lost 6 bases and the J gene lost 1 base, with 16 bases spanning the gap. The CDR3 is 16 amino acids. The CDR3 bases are TGTGCCAGCAGGGACAATAGGGTTGCGTCCTACAATGAGCAGTTCTTC. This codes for CASRDNRVASYNEQFF.

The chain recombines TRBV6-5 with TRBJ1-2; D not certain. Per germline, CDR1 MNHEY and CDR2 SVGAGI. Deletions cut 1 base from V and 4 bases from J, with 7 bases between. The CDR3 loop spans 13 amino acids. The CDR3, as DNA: TGTGCCAGCAGTTACTTTGGCGGCTATGGCTACACCTTC. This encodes CASSYFGGYGYTF.

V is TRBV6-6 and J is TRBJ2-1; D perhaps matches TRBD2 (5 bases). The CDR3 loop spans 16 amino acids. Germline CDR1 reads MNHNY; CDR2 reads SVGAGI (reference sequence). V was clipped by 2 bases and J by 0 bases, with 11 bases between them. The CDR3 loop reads CASSYRAGISYNEQFF. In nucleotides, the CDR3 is TGTGCCAGCAGTTACCGGGCCGGGATCTCCTACAATGAGCAGTTCTTC.

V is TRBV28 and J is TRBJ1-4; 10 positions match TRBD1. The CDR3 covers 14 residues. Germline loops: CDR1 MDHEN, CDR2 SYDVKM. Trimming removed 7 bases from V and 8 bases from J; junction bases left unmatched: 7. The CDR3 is CASNLDRGLEKLFF. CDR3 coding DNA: TGTGCCAGCAACCTCGACAGGGGGCTCGAAAAACTGTTTTTT.

Here the CDR3 DNA reads TGTGCCAGCAGTGAGACGGGGGTTTGGGACACTGAAGCTTTCTTT. This codes for CASSETGVWDTEAFF. The rearrangement joins TRBV2 to TRBJ1-1; possibly TRBD1 for D (5 bases). The CDR3 extends over 15 amino acids. V lost 3 bases and J lost 3, with 14 bases in between. CDR1 is SNHLY, CDR2 FYNNEI, per germline.

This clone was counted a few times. CDR3 in amino acids: CSVDVQGAEDTQYF. In DNA form, the CDR3 reads TGCAGCGTTGACGTGCAGGGGGCGGAAGATACGCAGTATTTT. The chain has TRBV29-1 and TRBJ2-3; 8 bases are shared with TRBD1. Germline loops: CDR1 SQVTM, CDR2 ANQGSEA. The CDR3 runs to 14 residues. Losses at the gene ends were 3 bases for V and 5 bases for J; bases not matched to a gene: 7.

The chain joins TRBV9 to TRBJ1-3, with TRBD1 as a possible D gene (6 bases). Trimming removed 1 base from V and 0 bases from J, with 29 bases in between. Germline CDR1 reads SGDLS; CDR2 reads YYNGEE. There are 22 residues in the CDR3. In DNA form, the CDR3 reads TGTGCCAGCAGCGTATATCAGGGGAGGGAGTTCGGAGCCGGAGCCTCTGGAAACACCATATATTTT. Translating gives CASSVYQGREFGAGASGNTIYF.

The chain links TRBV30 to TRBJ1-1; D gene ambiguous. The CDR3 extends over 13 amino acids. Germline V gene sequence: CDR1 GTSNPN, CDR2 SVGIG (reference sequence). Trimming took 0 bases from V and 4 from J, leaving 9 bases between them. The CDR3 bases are TGTGCCTGGAGTGTACTAATAGGCACTGAAGCTTTCTTT. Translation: CAWSVLIGTEAFF.